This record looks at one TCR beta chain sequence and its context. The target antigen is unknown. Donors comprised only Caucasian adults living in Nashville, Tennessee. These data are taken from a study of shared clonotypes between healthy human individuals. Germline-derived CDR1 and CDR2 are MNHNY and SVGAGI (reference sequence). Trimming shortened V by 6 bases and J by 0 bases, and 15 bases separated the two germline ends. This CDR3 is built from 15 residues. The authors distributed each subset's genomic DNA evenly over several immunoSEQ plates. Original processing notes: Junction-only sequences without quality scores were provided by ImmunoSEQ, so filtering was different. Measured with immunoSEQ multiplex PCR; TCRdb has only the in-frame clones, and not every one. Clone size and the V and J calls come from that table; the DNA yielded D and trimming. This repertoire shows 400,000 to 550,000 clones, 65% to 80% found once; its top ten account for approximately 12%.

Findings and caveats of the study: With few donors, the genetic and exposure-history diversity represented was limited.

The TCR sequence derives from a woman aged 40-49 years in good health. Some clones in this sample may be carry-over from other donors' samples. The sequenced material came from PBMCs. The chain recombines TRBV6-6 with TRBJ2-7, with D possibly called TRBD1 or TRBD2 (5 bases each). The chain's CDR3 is CASRTTGTDSYEQYF. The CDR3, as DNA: TGTGCCAGCAGGACCACCGGGACCGACTCCTACGAGCAGTACTTC.